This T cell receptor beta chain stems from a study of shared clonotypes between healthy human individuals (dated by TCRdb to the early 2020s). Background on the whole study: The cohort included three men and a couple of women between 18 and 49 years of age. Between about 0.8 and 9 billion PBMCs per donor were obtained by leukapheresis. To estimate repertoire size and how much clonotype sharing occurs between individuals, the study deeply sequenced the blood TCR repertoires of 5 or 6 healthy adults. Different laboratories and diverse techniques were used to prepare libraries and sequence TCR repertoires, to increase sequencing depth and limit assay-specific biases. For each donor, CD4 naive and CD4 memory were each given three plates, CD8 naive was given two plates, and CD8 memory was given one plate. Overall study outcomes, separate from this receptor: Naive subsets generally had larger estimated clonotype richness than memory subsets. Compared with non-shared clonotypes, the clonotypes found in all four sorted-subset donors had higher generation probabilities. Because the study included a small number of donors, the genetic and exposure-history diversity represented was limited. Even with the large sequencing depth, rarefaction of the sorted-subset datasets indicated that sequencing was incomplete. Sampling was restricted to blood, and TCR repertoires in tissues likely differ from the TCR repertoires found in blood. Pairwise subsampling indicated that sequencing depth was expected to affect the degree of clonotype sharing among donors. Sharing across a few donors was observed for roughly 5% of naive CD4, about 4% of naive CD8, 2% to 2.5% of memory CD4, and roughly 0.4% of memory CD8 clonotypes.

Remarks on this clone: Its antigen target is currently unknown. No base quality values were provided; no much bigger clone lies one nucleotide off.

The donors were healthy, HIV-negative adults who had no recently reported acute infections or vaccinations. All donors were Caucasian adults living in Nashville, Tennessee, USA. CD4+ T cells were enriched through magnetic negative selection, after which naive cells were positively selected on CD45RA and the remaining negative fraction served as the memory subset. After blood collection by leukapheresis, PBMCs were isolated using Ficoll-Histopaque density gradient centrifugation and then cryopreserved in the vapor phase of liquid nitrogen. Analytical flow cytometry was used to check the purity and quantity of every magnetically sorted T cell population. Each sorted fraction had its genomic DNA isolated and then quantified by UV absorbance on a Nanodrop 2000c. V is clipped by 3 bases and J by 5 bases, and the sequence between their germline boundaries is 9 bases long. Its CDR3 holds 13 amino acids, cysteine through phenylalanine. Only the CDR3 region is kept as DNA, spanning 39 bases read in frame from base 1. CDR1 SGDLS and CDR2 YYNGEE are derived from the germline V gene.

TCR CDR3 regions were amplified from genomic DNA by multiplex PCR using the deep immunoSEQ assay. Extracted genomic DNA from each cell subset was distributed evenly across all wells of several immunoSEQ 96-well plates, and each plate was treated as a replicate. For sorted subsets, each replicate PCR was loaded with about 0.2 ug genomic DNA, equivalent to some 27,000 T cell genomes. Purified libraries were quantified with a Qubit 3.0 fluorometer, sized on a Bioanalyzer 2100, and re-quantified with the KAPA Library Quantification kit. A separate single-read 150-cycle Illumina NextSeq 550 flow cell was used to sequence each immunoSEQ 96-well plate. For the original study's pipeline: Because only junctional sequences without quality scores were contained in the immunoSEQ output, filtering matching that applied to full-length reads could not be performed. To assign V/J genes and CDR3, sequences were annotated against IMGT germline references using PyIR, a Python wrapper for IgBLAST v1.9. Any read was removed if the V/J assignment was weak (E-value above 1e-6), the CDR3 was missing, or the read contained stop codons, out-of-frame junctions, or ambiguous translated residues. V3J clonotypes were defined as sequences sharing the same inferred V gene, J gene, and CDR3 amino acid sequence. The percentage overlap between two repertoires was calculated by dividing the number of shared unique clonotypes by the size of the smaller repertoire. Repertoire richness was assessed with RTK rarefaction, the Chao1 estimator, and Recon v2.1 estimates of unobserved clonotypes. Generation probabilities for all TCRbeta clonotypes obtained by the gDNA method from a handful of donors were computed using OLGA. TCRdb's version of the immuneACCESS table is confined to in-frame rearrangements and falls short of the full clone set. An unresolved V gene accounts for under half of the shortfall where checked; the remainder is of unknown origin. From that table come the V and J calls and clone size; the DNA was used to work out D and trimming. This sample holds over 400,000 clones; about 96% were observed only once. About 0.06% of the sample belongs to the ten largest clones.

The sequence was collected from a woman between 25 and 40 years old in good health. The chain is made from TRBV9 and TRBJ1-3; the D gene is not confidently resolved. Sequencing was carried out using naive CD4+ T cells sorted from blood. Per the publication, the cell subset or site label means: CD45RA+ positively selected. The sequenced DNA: TGTGCCAGCAGCGGCGACACAAGAAACACCATATATTTT. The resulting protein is CASSGDTRNTIYF.